This T cell receptor (beta chain) was sequenced for a study of radiotherapy plus CTLA-4 blockade in lung cancer. The germline CDR1 and CDR2 sequences are SGHDT and YYEEEE. The CDR3 runs to 11 residues. V lost 3 bases and J lost 6, with 7 bases in between. The assay was immunoSEQ multiplex PCR, and TCRdb's table has in-frame clones only and misses some. The sample records around 82,000 clones, roughly 80% being singletons. The chain employs TRBV5-6 and TRBJ2-7; possible D gene TRBD1, 6 bases. The receptor was isolated from a human donor with non-small cell lung cancer who had stable disease on radiotherapy plus ipilimumab. Here the sequenced sample was peripheral blood, taken from a patient treated with radiotherapy plus ipilimumab. The CDR3 nucleotides read TGTGCCAGCAGCTCCAGGGGCGAGCAGTACTTC. It translates to CASSSRGEQYF.